This entry lists 29 T cell receptor beta chains sequenced from one sample in a study of blood T cell repertoires in COVID-19. Assay used: immunoSEQ multiplex PCR; TCRdb lists only in-frame clones, some missing. The sample gives about 33,000 clones, about 81% of which show up once; 35% is in the top ten. The material sequenced was peripheral blood. The receptors originated from a man aged 80 or over with acute or convalescent COVID-19.

The chain employs TRBV9 and TRBJ2-3; TRBD2 matches 10 bases. Germline CDR1 reads SGDLS; CDR2 reads YYNGEE. This CDR3 contains 18 residues. The trim removed 0 bases at V and 2 bases at J, leaving 9 bases unmatched. CDR3 nucleotide sequence: TGTGCCAGCAGCGTAGGACTAGCGGGCTTGTTAATCACAGATACGCAGTATTTT. Its translation is CASSVGLAGLLITDTQYF.

The V and J genes are TRBV19 and TRBJ1-2, with no clear D. V lost 4 bases, J lost 3 bases, and 15 bases lay in between. There are 15 residues in the CDR3. Germline-derived CDR1 and CDR2 are LNHDA and SQIVND (reference sequence). CDR3 nucleotide sequence: TGTGCCAGTAGTACCCTCCCTGTGCTATACTATGGCTACACCTTC. Protein: CASSTLPVLYYGYTF.

The V call is TRBV7-9, the J call TRBJ2-7; 10 bases fit TRBD2. V lost 5 bases, J lost 1 base, and 5 bases stayed unmatched. CDR1 SEHNR and CDR2 FQNEAQ come from the germline V gene (reference sequence). The length of the CDR3 is 15 residues. CDR3 sequence reads: CASSPGLAFSYEQYF. CDR3 nucleotide sequence: TGTGCCAGCAGCCCGGGACTAGCGTTTTCCTACGAGCAGTACTTC.

The chain combines TRBV30 with TRBJ2-2, with D possibly matching TRBD1 (5 bases). This CDR3 has 16 residues. Trimming shortened V by 7 bases and J by 4 bases, and 22 bases separated the two germline ends. From germline, CDR1 is GTSNPN and CDR2 SVGIG (reference sequence). CDR3 in DNA: TGTGCCTTGGAAGGGATCGTGGGGCAGGCCACCGGGGAGCTGTTTTTT. It encodes CALEGIVGQATGELFF. The variable domain in full, completed from reference TRBV30 and TRBJ2-2, reads SQTIHQWPATLVQPVGSPLSLECTVEGTSNPNLYWYRQAAGRGLQLLFYSVGIGQISSEVPQNLSASRPQDRQFILSSKKLLLSDSGFYLCALEGIVGQATGELFFGEGSRLTVL.

This chain connects TRBV7-2 to TRBJ2-7; 9 nucleotides agree with TRBD1. Losses at the gene ends were 4 bases for V and 8 bases for J; bases not matched to a gene: 12. This CDR3 comprises 15 residues. Germline loops: CDR1 SGHTA, CDR2 FQGNSA. CDR3 DNA sequence: TGTGCCAGCAGCTCCTTCCGGACAGGGGTATTCCAGCAGTACTTC. Its translation: CASSSFRTGVFQQYF.

The J gene is TRBJ2-7, the V gene TRBV19; TRBD1 matches 7 bases. The CDR3 extends over 13 amino acids. V was pared by 9 bases and J by 1 base, with 6 bases of the junction left unmatched. CDR1 LNHDA and CDR2 SQIVND come from the germline V gene (reference sequence). The CDR3 here is CASTDRASYEQYF. The CDR3 nucleotides are TGTGCCAGCACCGACAGGGCATCCTACGAGCAGTACTTC.

J is TRBJ1-6 and V is TRBV5-1; D is ambiguous. The V gene's germline CDR1 is SGHRS and CDR2 YFSETQ. Trimming removed 4 bases at V and 5 bases at J, with 13 bases between. CDR3 length: 15 amino acids. The CDR3 loop reads CASSPEGNHNSPLHF. CDR3 coding DNA: TGCGCCAGCAGCCCGGAGGGTAACCATAATTCACCCCTCCACTTT.

This clone was counted once. CDR3 sequence: CSVRRSYEQYF. The CDR3 coding sequence is TGCAGCGTTCGTCGGTCCTACGAGCAGTACTTC. The chain links TRBV29-1 to TRBJ2-7; D remains ambiguous. This CDR3 comprises 11 residues. Trimming stripped 5 bases from V and 1 base from J, with 6 bases between. Per the germline V gene, CDR1 is SQVTM and CDR2 is ANQGSEA.

The chain has TRBV11-2 and TRBJ1-6; D is perhaps TRBD1 (5 bases). V was clipped by 2 bases and J by 0 bases, with 5 bases between them. The CDR3 has 15 amino acids. Germline loops: CDR1 SGHAT, CDR2 FQNNGV. CDR3 amino acids: CASSLRGSYNSPLHF. In DNA, the CDR3 is TGTGCCAGCAGCTTAAGGGGCTCCTATAATTCACCCCTCCACTTT.

The chain joins TRBV5-1 to TRBJ2-3; possible D gene TRBD2, 5 bases. The CDR3 is 14 amino acids. The germline V gene has CDR1 SGHRS and CDR2 YFSETQ. V was cut by 5 bases and J by 5 bases, with 15 bases left in between. The CDR3 loop is CASSSLVLLDTQYF. The CDR3 nucleotides read TGCGCCAGCAGTTCACTAGTGTTATTAGATACGCAGTATTTT.

This clone has just a few counts. The chain combines TRBV9 with TRBJ1-1, with D unresolved. Trimming shortened V by 3 bases and J by 6 bases, and 18 bases separated the two germline ends. The CDR3 is made up of 15 amino acids. Germline CDR1 and CDR2: SGDLS and YYNGEE. The CDR3 sequence is CASSASFGRRAEAFF. CDR3 DNA: TGTGCCAGCAGCGCATCATTCGGGAGGCGGGCTGAAGCTTTCTTT.

Here the CDR3 DNA reads TGTGCCTGCTGTGGGGTTGAGGGCAGGGCGGGACCGCAGTTCTTC. Translation gives CACCGVEGRAGPQFF. The chain employs TRBV7-9 and TRBJ2-1, with D perhaps matching TRBD2 (6 bases). Germline V lookup: CDR1 SEHNR, CDR2 FQNEAQ (reference sequence). CDR3 size: 15 residues. Trimming pared 11 bases from V and 12 bases from J, leaving 29 bases between.

This clone appeared a few times. The genes are TRBV24-1 and TRBJ1-2, with 8 bases matching TRBD1. Germline CDR1 and CDR2: KGHDR and SFDVKD. The CDR3 extends over 15 amino acids. The V gene end was trimmed by 5 bases and the J gene end by 4 bases; junction bases not matched to a gene: 8. The CDR3 nucleotides are TGTGCCACCAGTGTTCGGACAGGGACCGCCTATGGCTACACCTTC. Its translation is CATSVRTGTAYGYTF.

This clone was seen more than once but under ten times. This chain uses TRBV27 with TRBJ2-7; 7 bases are a match to TRBD1. The CDR3 extends over 14 amino acids. The germline V gene encodes CDR1 MNHEY and CDR2 SMNVEV (reference sequence). With V trimmed by 3 bases and J by 3 bases, 5 bases remained unmatched. The DNA for the CDR3 is TGTGCCAGCAGTTTCACCGACAGGGTCTACGAGCAGTACTTC. Protein product: CASSFTDRVYEQYF.

This chain uses TRBV3-1 (or the pseudogene TRBV3-2) with TRBJ2-3; 9 nucleotides align to TRBD2. Trimming took 4 bases from V and 1 from J; bases not matched to a gene: 3. This CDR3 has 15 amino acids. The germline V gene encodes CDR1 LGHDT and CDR2 YNNKEL (reference sequence). For the CDR3, the DNA is TGTGCCAGCAGCCCTAGCGGGGCTCGCACAGATACGCAGTATTTT. It specifies CASSPSGARTDTQYF.

This clone was counted between two and nine times. J is TRBJ2-1 and V is TRBV29-1; TRBD2 aligns across 13 bases. After removal of 6 bases from V and 4 bases from J, the junction contained 6 bases not matched to a gene. The CDR3 has 15 residues. CDR1 is SQVTM and CDR2 is ANQGSEA in the germline V gene. CDR3 sequence: CSVETSGGPYNEQFF. The CDR3 coding sequence is TGCAGCGTGGAGACTAGCGGGGGGCCATACAATGAGCAGTTCTTC.

The gene calls are TRBV4-2 and TRBJ2-2; TRBD1 agrees at 9 bases. CDR1 is LGHNA, CDR2 YNFKEQ, per germline. The V segment lost 1 base and the J segment 6 bases; nucleotides outside the gene matches: 15. This CDR3 spans 19 amino acids. CDR3 sequence: CASSQVRTGDVGIPGELFF. The CDR3 DNA sequence: TGTGCCAGCAGCCAAGTAAGGACAGGGGATGTCGGGATCCCCGGGGAGCTGTTTTTT.

This chain uses TRBV5-4 with TRBJ2-2; TRBD1 matches 10 bases. CDR3 length: 15 amino acids. Germline V CDR1 and CDR2: SGHNT, YYREEE (reference sequence). Germline trimming cut 4 bases from V and 5 bases from J; bases unmatched to any gene: 5. The CDR3: CASSPGQGRTGELFF. The DNA for the CDR3 is TGTGCCAGCAGCCCGGGACAGGGGAGGACCGGGGAGCTGTTTTTT.

The J gene is TRBJ1-3, the V gene TRBV11-2, with unresolved D. Trimming removed 1 base from V and 3 bases from J, with 13 bases in between. Per germline, CDR1 SGHAT and CDR2 FQNNGV. The CDR3 extends over 16 amino acids. In nucleotides, the CDR3 is TGTGCCAGCAGCTTAGGAGCGGACGTTCGTGGAAACACCATATATTTT. This codes for CASSLGADVRGNTIYF.

This chain connects TRBV5-4 to TRBJ2-7, with 9 bases lining up with TRBD1. J lost 4 bases, V lost 4 bases, and 6 bases had no gene match. The CDR3 has 14 amino acids. In germline, CDR1 is SGHNT, CDR2 YYREEE (reference sequence). CDR3 nucleotide sequence: TGTGCCAGCAGCCCGGGACAGGGCTGGTACGAGCAGTACTTC. It encodes CASSPGQGWYEQYF.

This clone was observed a handful of times. The chain is built from TRBV7-8 and TRBJ2-2; D remains unclear. The V gene lost 1 base and the J gene lost 4 bases, with 7 bases spanning the gap. This CDR3 is built from 14 residues. Germline V gene data show CDR1 as SGHVS and CDR2 as FQNEAQ. The CDR3 bases are TGTGCCAGCAGCTTAGTTCTCCTCACCGGGGAGCTGTTTTTT. It specifies CASSLVLLTGELFF.

This clone was counted between two and nine times. This chain joins TRBV7-2 and TRBJ1-2; weak D call: TRBD1 (5 bases). The CDR3 is made up of 15 amino acids. The germline CDR1 and CDR2 sequences are SGHTA and FQGNSA. Trimming took off 5 bases at V and 8 bases at J, with 21 bases between the two ends. The CDR3 nucleotides read TGTGCCAGCAGCCCACTCTTTAAGGACACGACGGGCTACACCTTC. It codes for CASSPLFKDTTGYTF. The full variable domain, its missing parts supplied by reference TRBV7-2 and TRBJ1-2, is GAGVSQSPSNKVTEKGKDVELRCDPISGHTALYWYRQSLGQGLEFLIYFQGNSAPDKSGLPSDRFSAERTGGSVSTLTIQRTQQEDSAVYLCASSPLFKDTTGYTFGSGTRLTVV.

This rearrangement joins TRBV5-1 to TRBJ2-1; 7 bases are a match to TRBD1. Looked up from germline, CDR1 is SGHRS and CDR2 is YFSETQ. The CDR3 runs 12 residues. V was clipped by 2 bases and J by 7 bases; unmatched bases: 0. In DNA, the CDR3 is TGCGCCAGCAGCTTACAGGGGAATGAGCAGTTCTTC. This encodes CASSLQGNEQFF.

The chain couples TRBV6-5 to TRBJ1-1; tentative D call: TRBD1 (5 bases). The ends were cut back, 6 bases at V and 2 bases at J, with 13 bases in the middle. CDR1 is MNHEY and CDR2 is SVGAGI in the germline V gene. The CDR3 consists of 14 residues. CDR3 nucleotide sequence: TGTGCCAGCAGCTACGACAGCAGAAACACTGAAGCTTTCTTT. Translated: CASSYDSRNTEAFF.

The chain combines TRBV5-6 with TRBJ1-1; D possibly corresponds to TRBD1 (6 bases). Germline CDR1 SGHDT, CDR2 YYEEEE. The CDR3 is made up of 13 amino acids. Trimming pared 8 bases from V and 4 bases from J, leaving 15 bases between. The CDR3 DNA follows: TGTGCCAGTTCTGGACAGCAAGGCACTGAAGCTTTCTTT. It codes for CASSGQQGTEAFF.

A few counts support this clone. The rearrangement uses TRBV12-5 and TRBJ2-1; TRBD2 agrees at 8 bases. Trimming removed 0 bases from V and 3 bases from J; junction bases left unmatched: 13. The V gene's germline CDR1 is LGHNT and CDR2 FRNRAP. CDR3 length equals 19 residues. The CDR3 loop is CASGLVPRGGLRFYNEQFF. The CDR3 DNA reads TGTGCTAGTGGTTTGGTACCTCGCGGGGGGCTACGTTTCTACAATGAGCAGTTCTTC. Together with reference TRBV12-5 and TRBJ2-1, the CDR3 gives the full variable domain: DARVTQTPRHKVTEMGQEVTMRCQPILGHNTVFWYRQTMMQGLELLAYFRNRAPLDDSGMPKDRFSAEMPDATLATLKIQPSEPRDSAVYFCASGLVPRGGLRFYNEQFFGPGTRLTVL.

The chain's CDR3 is CASSLAEASPLHF. CDR3 DNA sequence: TGTGCCAGCAGCTTAGCGGAGGCTTCACCCCTCCACTTT. The rearrangement uses TRBV7-9 and TRBJ1-6; D remains ambiguous. This CDR3 has 13 amino acids. Germline loops: CDR1 SEHNR, CDR2 FQNEAQ (reference sequence). V was pared by 0 bases and J by 9 bases, with 6 bases between.

This chain links TRBV5-4 with TRBJ1-1; D not resolved. Trimming pared 1 base from V and 7 bases from J, leaving 11 bases between. The CDR3 extends over 13 amino acids. Per the germline V gene, CDR1 is SGHNT and CDR2 is YYREEE (reference sequence). The CDR3 sequence: CASSLNGPSEAFF. In nucleotides, the CDR3 is TGTGCCAGCAGCTTGAATGGCCCCAGTGAAGCTTTCTTT.

The chain links TRBV6-1 to TRBJ2-3; the match to TRBD2 covers 7 bases. CDR1 and CDR2 (germline): MNHNS, SASEGT. Germline trimming cut 2 bases from V and 9 bases from J; bases unmatched to any gene: 5. This CDR3 region has 13 residues. The CDR3 here is CASSEQRGGTQYF. CDR3 bases: TGTGCCAGCAGTGAACAACGCGGGGGAACGCAGTATTTT.